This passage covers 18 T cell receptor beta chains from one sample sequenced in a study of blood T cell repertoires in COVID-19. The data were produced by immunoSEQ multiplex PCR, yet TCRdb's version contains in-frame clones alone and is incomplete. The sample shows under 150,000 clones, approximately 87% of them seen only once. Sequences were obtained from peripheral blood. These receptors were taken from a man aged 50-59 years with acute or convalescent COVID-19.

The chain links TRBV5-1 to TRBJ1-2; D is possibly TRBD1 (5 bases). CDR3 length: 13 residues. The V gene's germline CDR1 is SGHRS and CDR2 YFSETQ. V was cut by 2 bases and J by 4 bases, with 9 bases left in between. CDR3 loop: CASSFDSSYGYTF. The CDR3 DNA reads TGCGCCAGCAGCTTTGACAGCAGCTATGGCTACACCTTC.

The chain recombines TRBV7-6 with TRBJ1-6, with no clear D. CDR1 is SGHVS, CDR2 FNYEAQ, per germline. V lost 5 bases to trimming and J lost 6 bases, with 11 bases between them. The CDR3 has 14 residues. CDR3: CASSLRSPNSPLHF. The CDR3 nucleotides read TGTGCCAGCAGCCTTCGGTCTCCTAATTCACCCCTCCACTTT.

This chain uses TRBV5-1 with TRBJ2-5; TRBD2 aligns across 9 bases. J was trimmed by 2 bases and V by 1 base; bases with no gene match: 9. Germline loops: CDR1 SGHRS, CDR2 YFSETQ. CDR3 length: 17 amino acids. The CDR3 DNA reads TGCGCCAGCAGCTTGAGGTCGCTAGCGGGAAAACAAGAGACCCAGTACTTC. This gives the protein CASSLRSLAGKQETQYF.

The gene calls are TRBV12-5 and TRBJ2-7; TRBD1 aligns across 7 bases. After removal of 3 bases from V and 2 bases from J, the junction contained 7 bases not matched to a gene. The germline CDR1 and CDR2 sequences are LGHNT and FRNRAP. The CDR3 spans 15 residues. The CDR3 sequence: CASGFTPGQTYEQYF. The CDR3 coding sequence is TGTGCTAGTGGTTTTACCCCGGGACAGACCTACGAGCAGTACTTC.

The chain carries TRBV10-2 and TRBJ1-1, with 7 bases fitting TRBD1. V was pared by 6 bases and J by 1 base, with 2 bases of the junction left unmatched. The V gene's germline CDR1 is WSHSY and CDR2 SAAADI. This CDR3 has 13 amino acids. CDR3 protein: CASRDRRNTEAFF. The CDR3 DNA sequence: TGCGCCAGCAGGGACAGGCGGAACACTGAAGCTTTCTTT.

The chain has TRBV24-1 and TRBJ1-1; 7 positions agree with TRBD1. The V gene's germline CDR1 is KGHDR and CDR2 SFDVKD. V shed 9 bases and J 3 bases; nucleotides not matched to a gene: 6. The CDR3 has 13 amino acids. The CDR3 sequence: CATPPTGDTEAFF. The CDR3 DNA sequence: TGTGCCACCCCTCCTACAGGGGACACTGAAGCTTTCTTT.

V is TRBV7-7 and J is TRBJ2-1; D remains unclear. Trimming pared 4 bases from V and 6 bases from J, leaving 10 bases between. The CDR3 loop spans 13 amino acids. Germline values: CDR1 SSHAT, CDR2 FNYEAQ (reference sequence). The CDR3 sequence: CASSSGPGNEQFF. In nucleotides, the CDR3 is TGTGCCAGCAGCTCAGGCCCCGGCAATGAGCAGTTCTTC.

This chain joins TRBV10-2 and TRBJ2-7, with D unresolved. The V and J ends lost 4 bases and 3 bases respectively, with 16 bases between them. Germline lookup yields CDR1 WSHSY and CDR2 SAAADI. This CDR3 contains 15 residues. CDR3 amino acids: CASSGLGPLNYEQYF. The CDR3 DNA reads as TGCGCCAGCAGTGGGCTAGGCCCATTAAACTACGAGCAGTACTTC.

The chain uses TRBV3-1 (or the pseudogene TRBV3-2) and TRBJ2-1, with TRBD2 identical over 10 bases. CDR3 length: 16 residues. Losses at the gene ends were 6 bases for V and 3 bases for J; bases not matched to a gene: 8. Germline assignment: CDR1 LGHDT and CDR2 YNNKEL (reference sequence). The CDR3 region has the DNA TGTGCCAGCAGTCCCCATAGCGGGGGGAACTACAATGAGCAGTTCTTC. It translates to CASSPHSGGNYNEQFF.

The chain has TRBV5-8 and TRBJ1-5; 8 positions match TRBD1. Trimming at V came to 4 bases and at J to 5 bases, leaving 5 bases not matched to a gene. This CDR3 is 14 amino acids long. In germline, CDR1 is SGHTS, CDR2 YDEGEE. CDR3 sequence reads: CASSPDRADQPQHF. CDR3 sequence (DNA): TGTGCCAGCAGCCCGGACAGGGCCGATCAGCCCCAGCATTTT.

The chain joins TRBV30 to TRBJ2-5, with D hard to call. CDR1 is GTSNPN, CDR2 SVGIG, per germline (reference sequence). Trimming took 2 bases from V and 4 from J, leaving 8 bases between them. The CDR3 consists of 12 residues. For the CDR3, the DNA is TGTGCCTGGAGTTCGGGTAGAGAGACCCAGTACTTC. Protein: CAWSSGRETQYF.

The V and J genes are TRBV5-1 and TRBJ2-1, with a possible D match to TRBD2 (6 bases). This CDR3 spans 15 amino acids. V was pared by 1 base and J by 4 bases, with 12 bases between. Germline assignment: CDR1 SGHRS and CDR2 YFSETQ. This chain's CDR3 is CASSLHRDSYNEQFF. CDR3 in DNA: TGCGCCAGCAGCTTGCACCGGGACTCTTACAATGAGCAGTTCTTC. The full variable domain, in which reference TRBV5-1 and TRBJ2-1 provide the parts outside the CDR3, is KAGVTQTPRYLIKTRGQQVTLSCSPISGHRSVSWYQQTPGQGLQFLFEYFSETQRNKGNFPGRFSGRQFSNSRSEMNVSTLELGDSALYLCASSLHRDSYNEQFFGPGTRLTVL.

The CDR3 region is CASSQTSGRAYNEQFF. For the CDR3, the DNA is TGTGCCAGCAGTCAGACGAGCGGGAGGGCGTACAATGAGCAGTTCTTC. The chain joins TRBV27 to TRBJ2-1; 10 nucleotides match TRBD2. After removal of 5 bases from V and 4 bases from J, the junction contained 8 bases not matched to a gene. Looked up from germline, CDR1 is MNHEY and CDR2 is SMNVEV (reference sequence). This CDR3 comprises 16 residues.

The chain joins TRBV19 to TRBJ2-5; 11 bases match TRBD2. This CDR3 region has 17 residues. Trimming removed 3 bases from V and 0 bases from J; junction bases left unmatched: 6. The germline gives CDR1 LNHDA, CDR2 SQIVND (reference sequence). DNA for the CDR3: TGTGCCAGTAGTATTATTCTAGCGGGAGGCCACCAAGAGACCCAGTACTTC. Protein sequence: CASSIILAGGHQETQYF.

Written as DNA, the CDR3 is TGTGCCAGCTCGCCTCCTAGCGGGAGTTACGAGCAGTACTTC. Residues: CASSPPSGSYEQYF. The genes are TRBV18 and TRBJ2-7; 10 bases fit TRBD2. The CDR3 runs to 14 residues. Trimming cost V 6 bases and J 4 bases; bases outside gene matches: 6. Germline CDR1 KGHSH, CDR2 LQKENI.

The CDR3 nucleotides read TGCGCCAGCAGCTTGGAAGGCAGGGGGAATCAGCCCCAGCATTTT. Its protein product is CASSLEGRGNQPQHF. The rearrangement joins TRBV5-1 to TRBJ1-5; 7 nucleotides line up with TRBD1. The V gene's germline CDR1 is SGHRS and CDR2 YFSETQ. After removal of 0 bases from V and 4 bases from J, the junction contained 4 bases not matched to a gene. This CDR3 is built from 15 residues.

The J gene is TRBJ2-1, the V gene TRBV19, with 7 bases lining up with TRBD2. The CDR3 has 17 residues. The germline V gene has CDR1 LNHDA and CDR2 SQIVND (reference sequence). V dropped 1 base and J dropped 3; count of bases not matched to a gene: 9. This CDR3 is CASSIARGSGGYNEQFF. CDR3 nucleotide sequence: TGTGCCAGTAGTATAGCACGCGGGAGTGGAGGCTACAATGAGCAGTTCTTC. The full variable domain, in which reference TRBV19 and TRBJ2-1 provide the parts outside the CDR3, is DGGITQSPKYLFRKEGQNVTLSCEQNLNHDAMYWYRQDPGQGLRLIYYSQIVNDFQKGDIAEGYSVSREKKESFPLTVTSAQKNPTAFYLCASSIARGSGGYNEQFFGPGTRLTVL.

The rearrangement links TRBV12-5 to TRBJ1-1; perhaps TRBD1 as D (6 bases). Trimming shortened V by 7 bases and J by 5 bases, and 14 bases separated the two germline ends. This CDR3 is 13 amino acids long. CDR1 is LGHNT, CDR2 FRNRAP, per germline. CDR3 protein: CASVERGNTEAFF. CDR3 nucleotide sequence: TGTGCTAGTGTCGAGAGGGGGAATACTGAAGCTTTCTTT.